This T cell receptor (beta chain) was identified during a study of cytomegalovirus exposure and HLA in healthy donors. Trimming removed 4 bases from V and 1 base from J; junction bases left unmatched: 5. This CDR3 contains 15 residues. CDR1 is MGHRA and CDR2 is YSYEKL in the germline V gene. The PCR used 60 Vbeta and 13 Jbeta primers. The table came from immunoSEQ multiplex PCR; TCRdb's copy has only in-frame clones and leaves some out. This table has nearly 300,000 clones, 75% to 90% appearing once. This receptor was obtained from a man aged 35 to 55 in good health and CMV-seropositive. The sample taken for sequencing was PBMCs. The V and J genes are TRBV4-1 and TRBJ1-1; 8 bases are a match to TRBD1. CDR3 loop: CASSLFGTGNTEAFF. The DNA of the CDR3 is TGCGCCAGCAGCCTCTTCGGGACAGGGAACACTGAAGCTTTCTTT.